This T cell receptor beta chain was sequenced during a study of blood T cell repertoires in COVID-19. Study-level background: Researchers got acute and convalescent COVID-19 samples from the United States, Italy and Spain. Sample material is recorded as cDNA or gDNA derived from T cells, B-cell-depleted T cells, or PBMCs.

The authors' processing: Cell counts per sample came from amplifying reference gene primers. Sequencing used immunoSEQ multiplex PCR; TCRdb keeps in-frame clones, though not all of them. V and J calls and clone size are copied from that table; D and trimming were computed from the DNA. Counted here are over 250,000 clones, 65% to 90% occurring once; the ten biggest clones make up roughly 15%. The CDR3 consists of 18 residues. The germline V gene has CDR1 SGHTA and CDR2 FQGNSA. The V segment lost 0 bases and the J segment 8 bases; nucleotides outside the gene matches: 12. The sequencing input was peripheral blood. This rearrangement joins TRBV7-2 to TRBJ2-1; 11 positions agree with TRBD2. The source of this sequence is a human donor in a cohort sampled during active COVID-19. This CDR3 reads CASSLAGRASGRKDEQFF. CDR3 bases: TGTGCCAGCAGCTTAGCCGGGAGGGCTAGCGGGAGGAAGGATGAGCAGTTCTTC. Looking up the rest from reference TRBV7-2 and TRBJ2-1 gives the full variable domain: GAGVSQSPSNKVTEKGKDVELRCDPISGHTALYWYRQSLGQGLEFLIYFQGNSAPDKSGLPSDRFSAERTGGSVSTLTIQRTQQEDSAVYLCASSLAGRASGRKDEQFFGPGTRLTVL.